The clone carrying this TCR beta chain has only one observation. What it binds is unknown. Measured with immunoSEQ multiplex PCR; TCRdb has only the in-frame clones, and not every one. Among over 90,000 clones, 90% to 95% were seen once, and the ten largest hold less than 4%. This entry is derived from a study of T cell responses to AZD1222 COVID-19 vaccine. Study-wide results and caveats: Samples come after the peak T cell response, not at day 14.

This sequence was found in an adult who received the AZD1222 COVID-19 vaccine. Specimen: peripheral blood, collected 28 days after the second AZD1222 dose.

CDR3 region: CASSFDGSGTAYTF. CDR3 sequence (DNA): TGCGCCAGCAGCTTTGATGGCTCCGGGACAGCCTACACCTTC. The chain carries TRBV5-1 and TRBJ1-2; 7 bases map to TRBD1. The CDR3 spans 14 residues. Germline CDR1 reads SGHRS; CDR2 reads YFSETQ. Trimming took 2 bases from V and 10 from J; bases not matched to a gene: 11.